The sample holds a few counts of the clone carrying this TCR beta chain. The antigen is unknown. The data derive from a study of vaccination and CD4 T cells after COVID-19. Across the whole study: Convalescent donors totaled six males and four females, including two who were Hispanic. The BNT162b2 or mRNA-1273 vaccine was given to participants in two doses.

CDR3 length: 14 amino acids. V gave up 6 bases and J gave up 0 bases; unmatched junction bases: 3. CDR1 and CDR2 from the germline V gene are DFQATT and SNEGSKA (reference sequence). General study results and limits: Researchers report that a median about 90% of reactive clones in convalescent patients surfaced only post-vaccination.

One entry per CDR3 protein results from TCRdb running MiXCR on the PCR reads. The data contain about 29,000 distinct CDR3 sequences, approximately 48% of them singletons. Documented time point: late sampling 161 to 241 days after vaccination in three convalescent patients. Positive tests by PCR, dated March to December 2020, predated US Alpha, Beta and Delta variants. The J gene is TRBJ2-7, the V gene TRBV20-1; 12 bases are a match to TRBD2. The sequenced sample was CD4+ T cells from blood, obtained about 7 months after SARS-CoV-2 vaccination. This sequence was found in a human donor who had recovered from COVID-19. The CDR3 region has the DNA TGCAGTGCCCTAGCGGGAGGGAGCTCCTACGAGCAGTACTTC. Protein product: CSALAGGSSYEQYF.